The T cell receptor (beta chain) under discussion was sequenced for a study of cytomegalovirus exposure and HLA in healthy donors. As for the study in general: The study placed around 80% of its 398 genotyped donors in the Caucasian-associated ancestry cluster.

General study findings and limits: TCR beta V- and J-gene trimming was later associated with a missense DCLRE1C variant.

The CDR3 is 21 residues long. V gave up 5 bases and J gave up 6 bases; unmatched junction bases: 19. CDR1 is SGHVS, CDR2 FNYEAQ, per germline. Primers: 60 Vbeta forward and 13 Jbeta reverse. The method was immunoSEQ multiplex PCR; TCRdb's version includes in-frame clones alone and lacks a portion of them. The data hold 190,000 or so clones, with roughly 78% observed a single time. Healthy people donating bone marrow made up the donors. At the time of sampling, donors were nominally healthy, though unrecorded immune exposures were likely. For this clone: The antigen remains unidentified.

The specimen sequenced was PBMCs. This TCR derives from a girl aged 10-17 years in good health and CMV-seropositive. The gene calls are TRBV7-6 and TRBJ2-2, with TRBD2 matching over 15 bases. DNA of the CDR3: TGTGCCAGCAGCCATACACTCGGGACTAGCGGGGGGCTCCCATCTTCCGGGGAGCTGTTTTTT. Amino acids: CASSHTLGTSGGLPSSGELFF.